Below are 22 T cell receptor beta chains sequenced from a single sample in a study of blood T cell repertoires in COVID-19 (dated by TCRdb to 2020 to 2021). Libraries came from the immunoSEQ multiplex PCR assay. The source is immuneACCESS, and TCRdb retained only in-frame sequences with V and J called. Part of the clones is not carried over; for the studies checked, unresolved V genes explain less than half of this, and the remainder is unexplained. This sample has 150,000 to 200,000 clones in its table, and about 85% of those were observed once. 10% to 15% of the sample lies in the top ten. The sequenced sample consisted of peripheral blood. The receptors here all came from a man aged 65 to 85 who had recovered from COVID-19.

The CDR3 protein is CASTKDRDYGYTF. The DNA for the CDR3 is TGTGCCAGCACCAAGGACAGGGACTATGGCTACACCTTC. The chain is built from TRBV6-5 and TRBJ1-2; 8 bases map to TRBD1. After removal of 7 bases from V and 3 bases from J, the junction contained 4 bases not matched to a gene. This CDR3 is 13 amino acids long. The germline V gene has CDR1 MNHEY and CDR2 SVGAGI.

The gene calls are TRBV10-2 and TRBJ1-2, with unresolved D. Per the germline V gene, CDR1 is WSHSY and CDR2 is SAAADI. The V gene lost 3 bases and the J gene lost 7 bases, with 18 bases spanning the gap. The CDR3 is 15 residues long. Written as DNA, the CDR3 is TGCGCCAGCAGTGAATCCCTCCTCGGAGGGCTTGGCTACACCTTC. As protein: CASSESLLGGLGYTF.

This rearrangement joins TRBV27 to TRBJ2-5; D unresolved. Germline-derived CDR1 and CDR2 are MNHEY and SMNVEV (reference sequence). The CDR3 totals 13 residues. Trimming removed 2 bases at V and 2 bases at J, with 6 bases between. DNA for the CDR3: TGTGCCAGCAGTTTAGTGGCTCAAGAGACCCAGTACTTC. Protein product: CASSLVAQETQYF.

This rearrangement joins TRBV6-1 to TRBJ2-5, with D possibly being TRBD2 (6 bases). V was trimmed by 2 bases and J by 5 bases, leaving 18 bases between them. CDR1 is MNHNS, CDR2 SASEGT, per germline. The CDR3 is 16 amino acids. The CDR3: CASSERVARGRETQYF. CDR3 bases: TGTGCCAGCAGTGAAAGGGTAGCCCGAGGGAGGGAGACCCAGTACTTC.

This rearrangement joins TRBV7-9 to TRBJ2-3; D is perhaps TRBD2 (5 bases). The CDR3 sequence is 13 residues long. The germline V gene encodes CDR1 SEHNR and CDR2 FQNEAQ (reference sequence). Trimming took off 7 bases at V and 0 bases at J, with 8 bases between the two ends. This CDR3 reads CASKLGSTDTQYF. Here the CDR3 DNA reads TGTGCCAGCAAACTAGGAAGCACAGATACGCAGTATTTT.

The chain recombines TRBV7-9 with TRBJ2-3, with a possible D match to TRBD1 (6 bases). The V and J ends lost 5 bases and 9 bases respectively, with 15 bases between them. The germline V gene encodes CDR1 SEHNR and CDR2 FQNEAQ (reference sequence). The CDR3 is 13 residues long. The CDR3, as DNA: TGTGCCAGCAGCACGGGACACCTTCAGACGCAGTATTTT. Amino acids: CASSTGHLQTQYF.

The V call is TRBV18, the J call TRBJ2-7; D gene uncertain. The CDR3 spans 13 residues. CDR1 and CDR2 (germline): KGHSH, LQKENI. Trimming removed 2 bases from V and 0 bases from J, with 5 bases in between. CDR3 nucleotides: TGTGCCAGCTCACCAGCGGCCTCCTACGAGCAGTACTTC. Translation: CASSPAASYEQYF.

This chain connects TRBV6-2 or TRBV6-3 to TRBJ2-1, with 7 bases lining up with TRBD2. The germline CDR1 and CDR2 sequences are MNHEY and SVGEGT. This CDR3 has 12 amino acids. V shed 6 bases and J 10 bases; nucleotides not matched to a gene: 6. The CDR3 DNA follows: TGTGCCAGCAGCTGGGAGGGGCTAGAGCAGTTCTTC. Its protein is CASSWEGLEQFF.

This clone was counted a few times. The chain employs TRBV7-8 and TRBJ2-2; 10 nucleotides line up with TRBD2. CDR1 and CDR2 (germline): SGHVS, FQNEAQ. CDR3 length: 15 residues. The trim removed 5 bases at V and 6 bases at J, leaving 6 bases unmatched. The CDR3 region is CASSSLAGEPGELFF. For the CDR3, the DNA is TGTGCCAGCAGCAGTCTAGCGGGAGAACCCGGGGAGCTGTTTTTT.

The rearrangement uses TRBV3-1 (or the pseudogene TRBV3-2) and TRBJ2-3; 10 bases fit TRBD2. This CDR3 comprises 16 residues. V lost 1 base and J lost 4; bases outside the gene matches: 5. Germline V gene lookup returns CDR1 LGHDT and CDR2 YNNKEL (reference sequence). This CDR3 is CASSQGSGRTADTQYF. For the CDR3, the DNA is TGTGCCAGCAGCCAAGGTAGCGGGAGGACCGCAGATACGCAGTATTTT.

This chain joins TRBV30 and TRBJ2-3, with 9 nucleotides matching TRBD1. The CDR3 is 16 amino acids. Germline V gives CDR1 GTSNPN, CDR2 SVGIG (reference sequence). Unmatched junction bases numbered 16, after V lost 5 bases and J lost 7 bases. CDR3 coding DNA: TGTGCCTGGGAGTATTCCGTGGACAGGGGACCTTATACGCAGTATTTT. Amino acid sequence: CAWEYSVDRGPYTQYF. The variable domain in full, completed from reference TRBV30 and TRBJ2-3, reads SQTIHQWPATLVQPVGSPLSLECTVEGTSNPNLYWYRQAAGRGLQLLFYSVGIGQISSEVPQNLSASRPQDRQFILSSKKLLLSDSGFYLCAWEYSVDRGPYTQYFGPGTRLTVL.

V usage is TRBV7-2 and J usage is TRBJ2-2; unclear D gene. This CDR3 region has 17 residues. Germline V lookup: CDR1 SGHTA, CDR2 FQGNSA. Trimming shortened V by 0 bases and J by 0 bases, and 11 bases separated the two germline ends. CDR3 amino acids: CASSLALENANTGELFF. The CDR3 region has the DNA TGTGCCAGCAGCTTAGCGCTAGAGAATGCGAACACCGGGGAGCTGTTTTTT.

The J gene is TRBJ2-5, the V gene TRBV2; 7 bases agree with TRBD2. CDR1 is SNHLY and CDR2 is FYNNEI in the germline V gene. The V and J ends lost 8 bases and 5 bases, in that order; junction bases with no gene match: 11. This CDR3 contains 14 residues. CDR3 in amino acids: CASLREALGETQYF. The CDR3 region has the DNA TGTGCCAGCCTCCGGGAGGCCCTAGGGGAGACCCAGTACTTC.

This chain links TRBV6-5 with TRBJ2-7, with D perhaps matching TRBD1 (6 bases). The length of the CDR3 is 14 residues. The germline CDR1 and CDR2 sequences are MNHEY and SVGAGI. Trimming took 2 bases from V and 0 from J, leaving 8 bases between them. The CDR3 reads CASSYVGASYEQYF. Written as DNA, the CDR3 is TGTGCCAGCAGTTACGTGGGGGCCTCCTACGAGCAGTACTTC.

CDR3 in DNA: TGTGCCAGCAGCGTAGACTCGGGGGGAGCTGAAGCTTTCTTT. It specifies CASSVDSGGAEAFF. The chain carries TRBV9 and TRBJ1-1; D perhaps matches TRBD1 (5 bases). The germline CDR1 and CDR2 sequences are SGDLS and YYNGEE. The CDR3 totals 14 residues. The ends were cut back, 0 bases at V and 6 bases at J, with 12 bases in the middle.

The V and J genes are TRBV28 and TRBJ2-2; D may be TRBD1 (5 bases). V lost 7 bases to trimming and J lost 1 base, with 16 bases between them. Germline V gene data show CDR1 as MDHEN and CDR2 as SYDVKM. The CDR3 spans 16 residues. The CDR3 protein is CASNSVAGQNTGELFF. The CDR3 coding sequence is TGTGCCAGCAACTCGGTTGCAGGGCAGAACACCGGGGAGCTGTTTTTT.

The V call is TRBV10-3, the J call TRBJ1-2; 7 bases match TRBD1. The V gene end was trimmed by 5 bases and the J gene end by 4 bases; junction bases not matched to a gene: 7. Germline-derived CDR1 and CDR2 are ENHRY and SYGVKD. The CDR3 has 14 amino acids. The DNA for the CDR3 is TGTGCCATCAGTCCTGACAGGGAGACCTATGGCTACACCTTC. Translated: CAISPDRETYGYTF.

The chain is built from TRBV10-3 and TRBJ1-1; 8 nucleotides match TRBD1. The CDR3 contains 14 residues. Per germline, CDR1 ENHRY and CDR2 SYGVKD. Trimming removed 6 bases from V and 3 bases from J; junction bases left unmatched: 6. CDR3 loop: CAIRATGVDTEAFF. Here the CDR3 DNA reads TGTGCCATCAGGGCGACAGGGGTCGACACTGAAGCTTTCTTT.

This clone has only a few counts. The V gene is TRBV7-9, the J gene TRBJ2-1; the match to TRBD1 covers 10 bases. Trimming at V came to 5 bases and at J to 4 bases, leaving 8 bases not matched to a gene. Germline CDR1 SEHNR, CDR2 FQNEAQ (reference sequence). The CDR3 sequence is 16 residues long. The CDR3 DNA sequence: TGTGCCAGCAGCGGACAGGGGGGTATGAGGTACAATGAGCAGTTCTTC. It is translated as CASSGQGGMRYNEQFF.

This chain joins TRBV5-1 and TRBJ2-1; TRBD2 matches at 9 bases. CDR3 size: 16 residues. The V segment lost 4 bases and the J segment 2 bases; nucleotides outside the gene matches: 7. The germline V gene has CDR1 SGHRS and CDR2 YFSETQ. CDR3: CASSLWASGTYNEQFF. The DNA for the CDR3 is TGCGCCAGCAGCCTTTGGGCTAGCGGGACCTACAATGAGCAGTTCTTC.

The V and J genes are TRBV19 and TRBJ1-1; possibly TRBD1 for D (6 bases). This CDR3 comprises 14 residues. Trimming stripped 7 bases from V and 5 bases from J, with 17 bases between. The germline gives CDR1 LNHDA, CDR2 SQIVND (reference sequence). CDR3 region: CASKALQGWTEAFF. The CDR3 DNA is TGTGCCAGTAAGGCCCTACAGGGATGGACTGAAGCTTTCTTT. The full variable domain, its missing parts supplied by reference TRBV19 and TRBJ1-1, is DGGITQSPKYLFRKEGQNVTLSCEQNLNHDAMYWYRQDPGQGLRLIYYSQIVNDFQKGDIAEGYSVSREKKESFPLTVTSAQKNPTAFYLCASKALQGWTEAFFGQGTRLTVV.

The V and J genes are TRBV6-5 and TRBJ1-2; the match to TRBD1 covers 7 bases. This CDR3 spans 15 amino acids. The trim removed 6 bases at V and 2 bases at J, leaving 9 bases unmatched. Germline V gene data show CDR1 as MNHEY and CDR2 as SVGAGI. CDR3 amino acids: CASRPGQPVNYGYTF. CDR3 sequence (DNA): TGTGCCAGCAGACCGGGACAGCCCGTCAACTATGGCTACACCTTC.